One and the same sample provided the 10 T cell receptor beta chains below, sequenced in a study of cytomegalovirus exposure and HLA in healthy donors. Assay used: immunoSEQ multiplex PCR; TCRdb lists only in-frame clones, some missing. This repertoire shows 150,000 or so clones, 85% to 90% found once; its top ten account for about 6.7%. Specimen: PBMCs. The origin of the receptors is a woman aged 25 to 39 in good health and CMV-seropositive.

This rearrangement joins TRBV29-1 to TRBJ2-1; D perhaps matches TRBD1 (5 bases). Germline V CDR1 and CDR2: SQVTM, ANQGSEA. V was clipped by 6 bases and J by 1 base, with 13 bases between them. The CDR3 has 14 amino acids. The CDR3 DNA sequence: TGCAGCGTGACGACAGACCCTTCCTACAATGAGCAGTTCTTC. It is translated as CSVTTDPSYNEQFF.

The chain links TRBV28 to TRBJ1-5; 11 bases are shared with TRBD1. V shed 1 base and J 4 bases; nucleotides not matched to a gene: 3. The CDR3 covers 16 residues. CDR1 is MDHEN and CDR2 is SYDVKM in the germline V gene. CDR3 loop: CASSLYRDRGNQPQHF. In DNA form, the CDR3 reads TGTGCCAGCAGTTTATACCGGGACAGGGGGAATCAGCCCCAGCATTTT.

CDR3 nucleotide sequence: TGTGCCAGCAGTTGGGACACTCAGCCCCAGCATTTT. Translation: CASSWDTQPQHF. The chain links TRBV6-6 to TRBJ1-5; TRBD1 is a possible D gene (6 bases). CDR1 is MNHNY and CDR2 is SVGAGI in the germline V gene (reference sequence). CDR3 length equals 12 residues. V was pared by 4 bases and J by 6 bases, with 7 bases between.

This chain connects TRBV7-2 to TRBJ1-4; D uncertain. Germline CDR1 is SGHTA and CDR2 is FQGNSA. The V end lost 2 bases, the J end lost 11 bases, and 9 bases lay between the germline ends. The CDR3 has 12 residues. CDR3 DNA: TGTGCCAGCAGCTTAAGCGTCGGGAAACTGTTTTTT. Amino acid sequence: CASSLSVGKLFF.

The CDR3 region has the DNA TGTGCCAGCAGTTGGACAGGGGATAATGAAAAACTGTTTTTT. This sequence encodes CASSWTGDNEKLFF. J is TRBJ1-4 and V is TRBV6-6; 9 bases map to TRBD1. The CDR3 is made up of 14 amino acids. Trimming removed 4 bases from V and 4 bases from J; junction bases left unmatched: 1. Germline V CDR1 and CDR2: MNHNY, SVGAGI (reference sequence).

The chain joins TRBV5-4 to TRBJ2-1; tentative D call: TRBD2 (5 bases). The CDR3 contains 16 residues. Germline values: CDR1 SGHNT, CDR2 YYREEE (reference sequence). The V and J ends lost 4 bases and 2 bases respectively, with 16 bases between them. For the CDR3, the DNA is TGTGCCAGCAGCCCAAAGGGAGCGGCAGCCTACAATGAGCAGTTCTTC. Protein: CASSPKGAAAYNEQFF.

This rearrangement joins TRBV9 to TRBJ2-5; 7 bases align to TRBD1. Germline CDR1 reads SGDLS; CDR2 reads YYNGEE. This CDR3 region has 15 residues. V lost 4 bases, J lost 8 bases, and 14 bases stayed unmatched. In DNA form, the CDR3 reads TGTGCCAGCAGCTCTGATGGGACAGCCCTACCTACCCAGTACTTC. Its translation is CASSSDGTALPTQYF.

The V call is TRBV5-1, the J call TRBJ2-1; 10 positions match TRBD2. V was clipped by 4 bases and J by 0 bases; unmatched bases: 13. Germline-derived CDR1 and CDR2 are SGHRS and YFSETQ. The CDR3 loop spans 19 amino acids. The CDR3 here is CASSGWSKRGGISYNEQFF. CDR3 nucleotides: TGCGCCAGCAGCGGATGGTCTAAGCGGGGGGGAATCTCCTACAATGAGCAGTTCTTC.

This clone came up once. Just one base apart from a much larger clone, this may be a read error. The CDR3 protein is CASSLERNTEAFF. The DNA of the CDR3 is TGTGCCAGCAGCTTAGAGCGGAACACTGAAGCTTTCTTT. The J gene is TRBJ1-1, the V gene TRBV13; D not certain. Deletions cut 1 base from V and 1 base from J, with 4 bases between. The CDR3 totals 13 residues. Germline CDR1 is PRHDT and CDR2 is FYEKMQ (reference sequence).

This sequence joins TRBV28 and TRBJ1-4; 10 nucleotides agree with TRBD1. The CDR3 has 15 residues. Looked up from germline, CDR1 is MDHEN and CDR2 is SYDVKM. V shed 1 base, J shed 7 bases, and the junction held 3 bases outside the gene matches. In nucleotides, the CDR3 is TGTGCCAGCAGTTTATTGTGGACAGGGGGTGAAAAACTGTTTTTT. Translated: CASSLLWTGGEKLFF. Using reference TRBV28 and TRBJ1-4 for the parts outside the CDR3, the full variable domain is DVKVTQSSRYLVKRTGEKVFLECVQDMDHENMFWYRQDPGLGLRLIYFSYDVKMKEKGDIPEGYSVSREKKERFSLILESASTNQTSMYLCASSLLWTGGEKLFFGSGTQLSVL.